This T cell receptor beta chain appears in the sequencing data of a study of tissue T cells after allogeneic stem cell transplantation. Study-wide findings and caveats: Blood and spleen captured only part of the tissue TCR repertoire. Within patients, tissue anatomy strongly shaped TCR repertoire composition. Motif-based clustering found tissue-specific repertoire signatures shared across patients, though few clones were shared.

Trimming shortened V by 6 bases and J by 0 bases, and 15 bases separated the two germline ends. CDR3 length: 16 residues. Germline assignment: CDR1 MDHEN and CDR2 SYDVKM. TCRdb keeps only in-frame clones here, not all; method: immunoSEQ multiplex PCR. The sample consists of 5,000 to 6,500 clones, 55% to 65% of them appearing once. Retrospectively chosen non-transplant comparators had other cancers and at least five gastrointestinal samples, without known gastrointestinal disease. Concerning this clone: Its antigen is not identified.

Specimen: duodenum tissue, collected at autopsy. This TCR was recovered from a woman between 18 and 49 years old with breast cancer. This sequence joins TRBV28 and TRBJ2-1, with D possibly matching TRBD2 (6 bases). In DNA, the CDR3 is TGTGCCAGCAGCCCACTAGCTGCGAGCTCCTACAATGAGCAGTTCTTC. Protein: CASSPLAASSYNEQFF.